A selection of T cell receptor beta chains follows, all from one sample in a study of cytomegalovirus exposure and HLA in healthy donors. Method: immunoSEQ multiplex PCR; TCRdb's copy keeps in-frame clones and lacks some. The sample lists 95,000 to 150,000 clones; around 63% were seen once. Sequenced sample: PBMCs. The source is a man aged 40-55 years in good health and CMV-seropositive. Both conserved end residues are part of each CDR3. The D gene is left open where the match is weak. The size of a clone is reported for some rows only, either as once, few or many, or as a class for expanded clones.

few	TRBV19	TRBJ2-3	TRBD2	TGTGCCAGTAGTATCCGCCGGACTAGCGGGGGGTCGGTAGATACGCAGTATTTT	CASSIRRTSGGSVDTQYF
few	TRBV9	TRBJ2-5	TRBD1	TGTGCCAGCAGCGTCACAGGGGCCAAAGAGACCCAGTACTTC	CASSVTGAKETQYF
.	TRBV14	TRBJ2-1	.	TGTGCCAGCAGCCAAGTGGGGGCCCTCTCCTACAATGAGCAGTTCTTC	CASSQVGALSYNEQFF
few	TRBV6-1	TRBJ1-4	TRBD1	TGTGCCAGCAGTGTGGACAGGGGGGGGAAACTGTTTTTT	CASSVDRGGKLFF
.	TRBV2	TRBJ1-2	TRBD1	TGTGCCAGCAGTGAACAGGGGGATGCATCTGGCTACACCTTC	CASSEQGDASGYTF
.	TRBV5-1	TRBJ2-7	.	TGCGCCAGCAGCTTGGACGGGAGCGAGCAGTACTTC	CASSLDGSEQYF
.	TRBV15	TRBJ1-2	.	TGTGCCACCAGCAGAGAGGCAGGGGCCATCAACTATGGCTACACCTTC	CATSREAGAINYGYTF
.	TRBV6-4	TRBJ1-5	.	TGTGCCAGCAGTGACTCGGGGGCCCCAGGGTCGGGGCCCCAGCATTTT	CASSDSGAPGSGPQHF
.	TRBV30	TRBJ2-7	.	TGTGCCTGGAGTCGGAGGCAGAGGCCCTACGAGCAGTACTTC	CAWSRRQRPYEQYF
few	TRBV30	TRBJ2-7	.	TGTGCCTGGGACAGCCCGTCCTACGAGCAGTACTTC	CAWDSPSYEQYF
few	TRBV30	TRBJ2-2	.	TGTGCCTGGAAGGGGACCGGGGAGCTGTTTTTT	CAWKGTGELFF
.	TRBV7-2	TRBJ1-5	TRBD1	TGTGCCAGCAGCTTCGGACAGGGGAGGCATCAGCCCCAGCATTTT	CASSFGQGRHQPQHF
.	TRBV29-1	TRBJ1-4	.	TGCAGCGTTGTCTTTGGAGGCACAACTAATGAAAAACTGTTTTTT	CSVVFGGTTNEKLFF
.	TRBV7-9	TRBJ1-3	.	TGTGCCAGCAGCTCAGGCGTGGCAAACACCATATATTTT	CASSSGVANTIYF
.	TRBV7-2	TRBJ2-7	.	TGTGCCAGCAGCCGCTCCTACGAGCAGTACTTC	CASSRSYEQYF
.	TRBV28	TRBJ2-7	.	TGTGCCAGCAGTTTATGGGGGGGTAAGCCCTCCTACGAGCAGTACTTC	CASSLWGGKPSYEQYF
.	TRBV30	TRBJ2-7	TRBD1	TGTGCCTGGCCTGGGGTACGACAGGGGTCCTACGAGCAGTACTTC	CAWPGVRQGSYEQYF
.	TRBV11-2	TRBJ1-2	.	TGTGCCAGCAGCTTAGGGCGGGGCGGCTACACCTTC	CASSLGRGGYTF
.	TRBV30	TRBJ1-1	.	TGTGCCTGGTCCACAGGGTCGCCTGAAGCTTTCTTT	CAWSTGSPEAFF
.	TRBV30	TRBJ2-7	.	.	CAWATGTGGREEYF
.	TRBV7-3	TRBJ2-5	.	TGTGCCAGCAGCCATCGGGACTCCCTGGGGACCCAGTACTTC	CASSHRDSLGTQYF
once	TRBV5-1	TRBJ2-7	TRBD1	TGCGCCAGCAGCTTTCTACAGGGGCGATGGTCCTACGAGCAGTACTTC	CASSFLQGRWSYEQYF